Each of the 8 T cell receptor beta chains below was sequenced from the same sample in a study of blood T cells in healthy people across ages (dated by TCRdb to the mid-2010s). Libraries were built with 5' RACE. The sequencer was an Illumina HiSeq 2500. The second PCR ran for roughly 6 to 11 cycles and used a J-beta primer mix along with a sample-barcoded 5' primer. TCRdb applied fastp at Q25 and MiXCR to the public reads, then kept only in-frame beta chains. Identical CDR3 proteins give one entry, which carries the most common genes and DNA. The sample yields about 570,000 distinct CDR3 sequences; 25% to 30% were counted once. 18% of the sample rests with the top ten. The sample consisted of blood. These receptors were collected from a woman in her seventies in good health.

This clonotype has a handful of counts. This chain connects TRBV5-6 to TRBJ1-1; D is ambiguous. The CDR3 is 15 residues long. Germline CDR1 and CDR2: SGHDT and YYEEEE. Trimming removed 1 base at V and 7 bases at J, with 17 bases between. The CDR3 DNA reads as TGTGCCAGCAGCTTGCCCGGCAGCCAGAGGAGTGAAGCTTTCTTT. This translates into CASSLPGSQRSEAFF.

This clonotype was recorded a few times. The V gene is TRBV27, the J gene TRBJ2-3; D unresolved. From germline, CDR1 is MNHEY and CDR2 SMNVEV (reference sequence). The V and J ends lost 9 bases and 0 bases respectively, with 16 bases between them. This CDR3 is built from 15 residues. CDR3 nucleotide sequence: TGTGCCAGTCAACTGACCCTCTCTAGCACAGATACGCAGTATTTT. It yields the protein CASQLTLSSTDTQYF.

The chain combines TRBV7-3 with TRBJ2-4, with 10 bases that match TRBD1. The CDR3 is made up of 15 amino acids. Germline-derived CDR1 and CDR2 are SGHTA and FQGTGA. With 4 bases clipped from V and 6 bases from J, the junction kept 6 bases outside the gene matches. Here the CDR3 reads CASSSSGTGANIQYF. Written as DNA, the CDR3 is TGTGCCAGCAGCTCGTCCGGGACAGGGGCAAACATTCAGTACTTC. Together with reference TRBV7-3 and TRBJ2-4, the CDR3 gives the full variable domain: GAGVSQTPSNKVTEKGKYVELRCDPISGHTALYWYRQSLGQGPEFLIYFQGTGAADDSGLPNDRFFAVRPEGSVSTLKIQRTERGDSAVYLCASSSSGTGANIQYFGAGTRLSVL.

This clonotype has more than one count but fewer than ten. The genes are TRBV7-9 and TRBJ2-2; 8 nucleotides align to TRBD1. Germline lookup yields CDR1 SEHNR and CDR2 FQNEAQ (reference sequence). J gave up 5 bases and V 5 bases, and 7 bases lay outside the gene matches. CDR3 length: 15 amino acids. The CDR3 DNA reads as TGTGCCAGCAGCCACGGACAGGGAGCGACCGGGGAGCTGTTTTTT. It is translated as CASSHGQGATGELFF.

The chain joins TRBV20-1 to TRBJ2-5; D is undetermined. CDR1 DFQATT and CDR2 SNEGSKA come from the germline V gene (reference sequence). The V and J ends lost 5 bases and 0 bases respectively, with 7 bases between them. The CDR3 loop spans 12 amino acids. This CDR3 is CSAGRNQETQYF. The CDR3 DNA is TGCAGTGCTGGAAGGAACCAAGAGACCCAGTACTTC.

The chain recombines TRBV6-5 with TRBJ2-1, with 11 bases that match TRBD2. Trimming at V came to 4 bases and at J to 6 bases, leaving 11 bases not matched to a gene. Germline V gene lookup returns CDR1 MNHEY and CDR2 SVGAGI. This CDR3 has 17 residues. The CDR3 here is CASSSLTSGTPSNEQFF. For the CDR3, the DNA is TGTGCCAGCAGTTCCTTGACTAGCGGGACACCTTCCAATGAGCAGTTCTTC.

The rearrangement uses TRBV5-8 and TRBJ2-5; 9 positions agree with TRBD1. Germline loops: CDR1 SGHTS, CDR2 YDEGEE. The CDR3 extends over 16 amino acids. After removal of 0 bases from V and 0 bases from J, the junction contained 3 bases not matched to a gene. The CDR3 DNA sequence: TGTGCCAGCAGCTTGGAGGGACAGGGCCACCAAGAGACCCAGTACTTC. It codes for CASSLEGQGHQETQYF.

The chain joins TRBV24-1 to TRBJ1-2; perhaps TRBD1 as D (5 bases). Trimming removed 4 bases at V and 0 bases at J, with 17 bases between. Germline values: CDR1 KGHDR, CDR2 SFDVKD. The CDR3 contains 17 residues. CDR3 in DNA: TGTGCCACCAGTGAAAGTACAGGAGCCACATCTAACTATGGCTACACCTTC. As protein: CATSESTGATSNYGYTF.